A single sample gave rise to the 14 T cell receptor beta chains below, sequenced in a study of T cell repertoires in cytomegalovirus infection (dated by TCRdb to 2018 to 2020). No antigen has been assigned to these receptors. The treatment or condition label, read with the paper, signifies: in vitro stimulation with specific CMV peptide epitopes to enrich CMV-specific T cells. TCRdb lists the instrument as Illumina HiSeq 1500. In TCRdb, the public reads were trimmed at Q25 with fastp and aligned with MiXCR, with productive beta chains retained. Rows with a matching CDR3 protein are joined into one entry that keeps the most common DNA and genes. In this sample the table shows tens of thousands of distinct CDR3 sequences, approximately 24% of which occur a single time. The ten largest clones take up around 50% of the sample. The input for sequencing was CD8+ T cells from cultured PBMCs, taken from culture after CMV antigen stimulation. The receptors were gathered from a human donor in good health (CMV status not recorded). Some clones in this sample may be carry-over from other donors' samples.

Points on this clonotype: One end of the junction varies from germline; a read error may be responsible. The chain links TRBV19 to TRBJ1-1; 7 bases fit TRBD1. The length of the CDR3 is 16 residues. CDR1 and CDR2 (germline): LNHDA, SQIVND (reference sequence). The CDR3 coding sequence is TGTGTCAGTAGTGTCTTCGGGACAGCCAGAGGTACTGAAGCTTTCTTT. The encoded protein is CVSSVFGTARGTEAFF. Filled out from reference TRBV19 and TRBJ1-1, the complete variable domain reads DGGITQSPKYLFRKEGQNVTLSCEQNLNHDAMYWYRQDPGQGLRLIYYSQIVNDFQKGDIAEGYSVSREKKESFPLTVTSAQKNPTAFYLCVSSVFGTARGTEAFFGQGTRLTVV.

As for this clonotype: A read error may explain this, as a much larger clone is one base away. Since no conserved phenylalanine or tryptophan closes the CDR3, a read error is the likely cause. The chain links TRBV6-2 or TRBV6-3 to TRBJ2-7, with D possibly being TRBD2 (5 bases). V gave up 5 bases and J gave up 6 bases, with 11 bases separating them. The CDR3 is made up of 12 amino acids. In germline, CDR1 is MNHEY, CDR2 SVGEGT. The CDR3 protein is CASSPGKVEQYL. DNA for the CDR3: TGTGCCAGCAGTCCCGGGAAGGTCGAGCAGTACCTC.

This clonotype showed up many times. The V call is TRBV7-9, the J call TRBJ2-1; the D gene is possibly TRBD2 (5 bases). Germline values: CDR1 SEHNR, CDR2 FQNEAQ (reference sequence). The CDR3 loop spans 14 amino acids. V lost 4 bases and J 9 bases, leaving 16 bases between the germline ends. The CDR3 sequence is CASSSTLWAGEQFF. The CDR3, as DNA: TGTGCCAGCAGCTCAACACTTTGGGCGGGTGAGCAGTTCTTC. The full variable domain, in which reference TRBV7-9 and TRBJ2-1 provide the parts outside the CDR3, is DTGVSQNPRHKITKRGQNVTFRCDPISEHNRLYWYRQTLGQGPEFLTYFQNEAQLEKSRLLSDRFSAERPKGSFSTLEIQRTEQGDSAMYLCASSSTLWAGEQFFGPGTRLTVL.

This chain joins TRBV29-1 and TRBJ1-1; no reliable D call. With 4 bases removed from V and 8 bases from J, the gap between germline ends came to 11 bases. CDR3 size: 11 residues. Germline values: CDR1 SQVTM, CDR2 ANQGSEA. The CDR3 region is CSVVIQIEAFF. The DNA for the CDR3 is TGCAGCGTTGTGATCCAAATCGAAGCTTTCTTT.

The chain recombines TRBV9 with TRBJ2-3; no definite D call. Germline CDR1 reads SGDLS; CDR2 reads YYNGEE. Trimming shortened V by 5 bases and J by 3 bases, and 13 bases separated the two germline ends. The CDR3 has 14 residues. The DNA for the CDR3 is TGTGCCAGCAGTACCCGAATCGGGACAGATACGCAGTATTTT. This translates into CASSTRIGTDTQYF.

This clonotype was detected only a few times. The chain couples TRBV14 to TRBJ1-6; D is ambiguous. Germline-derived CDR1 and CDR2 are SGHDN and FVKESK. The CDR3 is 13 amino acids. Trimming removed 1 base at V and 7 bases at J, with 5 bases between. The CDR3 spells CASSQAGNSPLHF. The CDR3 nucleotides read TGTGCCAGCAGCCAAGCGGGGAATTCACCCCTCCACTTT.

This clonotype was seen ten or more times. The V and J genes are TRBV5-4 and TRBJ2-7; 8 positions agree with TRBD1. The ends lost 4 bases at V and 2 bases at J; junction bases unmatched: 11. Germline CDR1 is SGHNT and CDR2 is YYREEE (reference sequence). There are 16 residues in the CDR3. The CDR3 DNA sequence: TGTGCCAGCAGCCCGGGAACAGGGGGTGCCGCCTACGAGCAGTACTTC. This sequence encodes CASSPGTGGAAYEQYF.

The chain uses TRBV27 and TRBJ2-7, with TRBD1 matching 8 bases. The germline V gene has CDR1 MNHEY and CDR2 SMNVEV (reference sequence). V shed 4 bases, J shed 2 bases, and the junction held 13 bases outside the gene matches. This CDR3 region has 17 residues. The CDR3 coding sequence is TGTGCCAGCAGTTCCCTCCGTGGGGGACAGGAAGCCTACGAGCAGTACTTC. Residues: CASSSLRGGQEAYEQYF.

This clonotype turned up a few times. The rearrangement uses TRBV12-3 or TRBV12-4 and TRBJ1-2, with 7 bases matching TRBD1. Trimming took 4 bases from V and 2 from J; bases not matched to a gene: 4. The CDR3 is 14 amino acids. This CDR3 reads CASSSGTANYGYTF. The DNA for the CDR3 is TGTGCCAGCAGTTCGGGGACAGCGAACTATGGCTACACCTTC.

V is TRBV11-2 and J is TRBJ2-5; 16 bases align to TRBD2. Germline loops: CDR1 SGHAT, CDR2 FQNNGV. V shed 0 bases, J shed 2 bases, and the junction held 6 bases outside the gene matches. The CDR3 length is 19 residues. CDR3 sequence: CASSLEPGLAGGIQETQYF. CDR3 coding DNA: TGTGCCAGCAGCTTAGAGCCGGGACTAGCGGGAGGGATTCAAGAGACCCAGTACTTC.

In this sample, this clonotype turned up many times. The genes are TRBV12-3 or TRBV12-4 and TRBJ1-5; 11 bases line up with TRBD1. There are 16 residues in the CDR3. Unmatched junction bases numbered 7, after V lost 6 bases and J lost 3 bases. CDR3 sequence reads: CASSSRDRGSNQPQHF. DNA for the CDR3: TGTGCCAGCAGCTCCCGGGACAGGGGGTCCAATCAGCCCCAGCATTTT.

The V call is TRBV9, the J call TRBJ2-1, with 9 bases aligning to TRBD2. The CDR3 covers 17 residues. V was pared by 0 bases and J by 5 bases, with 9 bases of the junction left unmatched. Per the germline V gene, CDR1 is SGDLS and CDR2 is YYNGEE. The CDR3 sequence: CASSVGGRASRNNEQFF. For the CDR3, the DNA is TGTGCCAGCAGCGTAGGCGGGAGGGCATCTAGGAACAATGAGCAGTTCTTC.

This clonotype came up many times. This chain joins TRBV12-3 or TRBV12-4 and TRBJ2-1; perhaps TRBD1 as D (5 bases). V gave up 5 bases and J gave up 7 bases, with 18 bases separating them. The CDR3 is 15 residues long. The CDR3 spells CASSRGVYVGNEQFF. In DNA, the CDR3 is TGTGCCAGCAGTAGGGGTGTATACGTTGGAAATGAGCAGTTCTTC.

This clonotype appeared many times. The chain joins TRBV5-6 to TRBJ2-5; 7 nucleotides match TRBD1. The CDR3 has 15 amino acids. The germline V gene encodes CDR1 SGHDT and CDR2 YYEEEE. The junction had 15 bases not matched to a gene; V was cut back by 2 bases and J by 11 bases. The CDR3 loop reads CASSLDGTDTVGQYF. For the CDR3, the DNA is TGTGCCAGCAGCTTAGACGGGACAGATACCGTCGGGCAGTACTTC.